One T cell receptor beta chain is described in this entry. Germline V gives CDR1 SQVTM, CDR2 ANQGSEA. The CDR3 is 14 residues long. This sample is part of a study of blood T cells in healthy people across ages. Primed by a sample-barcoded 5' primer and a J-beta primer mix, a second PCR proceeded for about 6 to 11 cycles. The study obtained at least 2.5 million CDR3-containing paired-end reads from every sample. Via MiXCR, TCRdb re-called the 5' RACE reads, giving one row per CDR3 protein. Here the sample spans roughly 800,000 distinct CDR3 sequences, over 45% being singletons. The genes are TRBV29-1 and TRBJ2-2; 8 bases map to TRBD1. This receptor was identified in a man in his thirties or forties in good health. Sequences were obtained from blood. The CDR3 loop reads CSASGTGNTGELFF. CDR3 in DNA: TGCAGTGCCTCCGGGACAGGGAACACCGGGGAGCTGTTTTTT.